The source of this TCR beta chain is a study of neurological immune-mediated disorders. Synthesis of cDNA was accomplished via 5'RACE employing 10-nucleotide random UMIs. TCRdb passed the 5' RACE reads through MiXCR, listing each CDR3 protein once. The sample has tens of thousands of distinct CDR3 sequences; 9.5% to 13% are singletons. This clonotype has ten or more counts. Its antigen is unknown. Germline CDR1 is SGHRS and CDR2 is YFSETQ. V lost 4 bases to trimming and J lost 5 bases, with 14 bases between them. CDR3 size: 14 residues. Whole-study results and caveats: Private repertoires in all groups were suggested by the absence of shared CDR3 amino acid sequences among expanded clones across subjects. While HTLV-1-associated myelopathy showed the greatest TCR clonal expansion, multiple sclerosis showed the least, falling below healthy controls.

The rearrangement joins TRBV5-1 to TRBJ2-3; a possible D gene is TRBD2 (5 bases). The TCR was taken from a woman under 40 with HTLV-1-associated myelopathy (HAM/TSP). The sequencing sample was made of CD4+ T cells from blood. The CDR3 is CASSSWGVRDTQYF. Here the CDR3 DNA reads TGCGCCAGCAGCAGCTGGGGAGTGAGAGATACGCAGTATTTT.